This T cell receptor (beta chain) was identified in a study of regulatory T cells in long-lasting Graves disease. Only a few counts were recorded for this clonotype. Time point in this sample: newly diagnosed GD, antithyroid drugs for less than 3 months. The authors made the TCR library using RNA they extracted from PBMCs. Germline V gene data show CDR1 as SGHDT and CDR2 as YYEEEE. This CDR3 has 14 amino acids. Deletions cut 4 bases from V and 5 bases from J, with 14 bases between. The TCR beta library used iRepertoire HTBI primers with Arm-PCR amplification of CDR3. TCRdb passed the multiplex PCR reads through MiXCR, listing each CDR3 protein once. The table includes 400,000 to 500,000 distinct CDR3 sequences, about 15% detected once. These data were likewise used in another study, on T cells in Graves' hyperthyroidism and ophthalmopathy.

Sequenced here: peripheral blood mononuclear cells (PBMCs), sampled at new diagnosis, from a patient treated with antithyroid drugs. V usage is TRBV5-6 and J usage is TRBJ2-3; tentatively, D is TRBD1 (5 bases). The clonotype comes from a woman between 35 and 50 years old with Graves disease. The CDR3 loop is CASSRDPGIDTQYF. In nucleotides, the CDR3 is TGTGCCAGCAGCAGAGACCCAGGGATAGATACGCAGTATTTT.